The rows below give T cell receptor beta chains drawn from one sample of a study of T cell responses to AZD1222 COVID-19 vaccine. Assay used: immunoSEQ multiplex PCR; TCRdb lists only in-frame clones, some missing. The data contain about 140,000 clones, almost 95% of them seen just once; the ten biggest clones take up 9% to 9.5%. The sample here was peripheral blood, taken 28 days after the second AZD1222 dose. These receptors were taken from an adult who received the AZD1222 COVID-19 vaccine. Each CDR3 is given with its conserved first and last residue. D genes are given only for firm matches. Clone size is stated in some rows and not others, as once, few, many or a class when expanded.

size,J,D,V,DNA,CDR3
-,TRBJ1-5,-,TRBV24-1,TGTGCCACCAGTGATTCGGCTGTTAATAGCAATCAGCCCCAGCATTTT,CATSDSAVNSNQPQHF
-,TRBJ2-7,-,TRBV5-5,TGTGCCAGCAGCTTGGGAGTCATCGAGTGGAGCGAGCAGTACTTC,CASSLGVIEWSEQYF
-,TRBJ1-1,-,TRBV6-5,TGTGCCAGTCTCAGGGCCCCGGGGACTGAAGCTTTCTTT,CASLRAPGTEAFF
-,TRBJ1-5,-,TRBV28,TGTGCCAGCAGTCCTAAGGCGGCAAGCCGCAATCAGCCCCAGCATTTT,CASSPKAASRNQPQHF
few,TRBJ2-1,TRBD2,TRBV6-4,TGTGCCAGCAGTGACTCGACTAGCGGGAGCCATGAGCAGTTCTTC,CASSDSTSGSHEQFF
-,TRBJ1-2,-,TRBV30,TGTGCCTGGAGTGTATCAAACTATGGCTACACCTTC,CAWSVSNYGYTF
-,TRBJ1-6,-,TRBV3-1/TRBV3-2,TGTGCCAGCAGCCGGGAACAGGTGAGCTCCTATAATTCACCCCTCCACTTT,CASSREQVSSYNSPLHF
-,TRBJ1-1,TRBD1,TRBV5-5,TGTGCCAGCAGCTTTAGACAGGGGTGGGGAACTGAAGCTTTCTTT,CASSFRQGWGTEAFF
-,TRBJ1-2,TRBD1,TRBV28,TGTGCCAGCAGTACAGGGGGACGAGGCTATGGCTACACCTTC,CASSTGGRGYGYTF
-,TRBJ2-7,-,TRBV5-1,TGCGCCAGCAGCTTGCGGGTGGAGACCTACGAGCAGTACTTC,CASSLRVETYEQYF
few,TRBJ1-3,-,TRBV4-2,TGTGCCAGCAGCCAAGAGATCCCGCGAGGGGCTGGAAACACCATATATTTT,CASSQEIPRGAGNTIYF
-,TRBJ1-3,-,TRBV7-2,TGTGCCAGCAGAACAGGGCTCTCTGGAAACACCATATATTTT,CASRTGLSGNTIYF
-,TRBJ1-3,-,TRBV30,TGTGCCTGGAGTGATCAGCGAAACACCATATATTTT,CAWSDQRNTIYF
-,TRBJ2-3,-,TRBV7-2,TGTGCCAGCAGCTTTAGTCGGGAGTGGACAGATACGCAGTATTTT,CASSFSREWTDTQYF
-,TRBJ2-3,-,TRBV10-3,TGTGCCATCAGTGGGTCCCAGGCCACAGATACGCAGTATTTT,CAISGSQATDTQYF
-,TRBJ2-2,-,TRBV5-1,TGCGCCAGCAGCTTCTTGCAACCGCCCACCGGGGAGCTGTTTTTT,CASSFLQPPTGELFF
-,TRBJ1-5,-,TRBV19,TGTGCCAGTAGTATAGGAGGTAGCAATCAGCCCCAGCATTTT,CASSIGGSNQPQHF
-,TRBJ2-4,-,TRBV27,TGTGCCAGCATGCGGAGGGGACCGTTAAGTTTAGCCAAAAACATTCAGTACTTC,CASMRRGPLSLAKNIQYF
-,TRBJ2-7,TRBD2,TRBV27,TGTGCCAGCAGTCCCTTACTAGCGGGAGACCACGAGCAGTACTTC,CASSPLLAGDHEQYF
-,TRBJ1-5,-,TRBV2,TGTGCCAGCAGTTTCGACAGGTATAGCAATCAGCCCCAGCATTTT,CASSFDRYSNQPQHF
-,TRBJ1-2,-,TRBV27,TGTGCCAGCAGTTTATTGGGGGGGCTTAACTATGGCTACACCTTC,CASSLLGGLNYGYTF
-,TRBJ2-2,-,TRBV6-1,TGTGCCAGCAGTGAACACCCGGGCCTTAACACCGGGGAGCTGTTTTTT,CASSEHPGLNTGELFF
-,TRBJ2-1,-,TRBV10-2,TGCGCCAGCAGAATGGGGGAGTGGTACAATGAGCAGTTCTTC,CASRMGEWYNEQFF
-,TRBJ1-1,-,TRBV29-1,TGCAGCGTATTCCTGGTGAACACTGAAGCTTTCTTT,CSVFLVNTEAFF
-,TRBJ2-7,-,TRBV14,TGTGCCAGCAGCCAAGCAGGGCCCTACGAGCAGTACTTC,CASSQAGPYEQYF
-,TRBJ2-3,-,TRBV24-1,TGTGCCACCAGTGATTTTTGGACAGATACGCAGTATTTT,CATSDFWTDTQYF
-,TRBJ2-5,TRBD1,TRBV19,TGTGCCAGTGACCAAGGGGACAGGGGGCTTGGAGTTGAGACCCAGTACTTC,CASDQGDRGLGVETQYF
-,TRBJ1-5,-,TRBV3-1/TRBV3-2,TGTGCCAGCAGCTCCCTCCCCGAGGGGACGGTGAATCAGCCCCAGCATTTT,CASSSLPEGTVNQPQHF
-,TRBJ1-6,-,TRBV28,TGTGCCAGCAGATCCGGAGGGAGCTCCTATAATTCACCCCTCCACTTT,CASRSGGSSYNSPLHF
-,TRBJ2-1,-,TRBV4-2,TGTGCCAGCAGCCAAGATCCACCACAGATCAACAATGAGCAGTTCTTC,CASSQDPPQINNEQFF
-,TRBJ1-5,TRBD1,TRBV27,TGTGCCAGCAGTCCCGGGACAGGGCTTCAGCCCCAGCATTTT,CASSPGTGLQPQHF
-,TRBJ1-4,TRBD1,TRBV7-9,TGTGCCAGCCTGGGACAGACTAATGAAAAACTGTTTTTT,CASLGQTNEKLFF
once,TRBJ1-3,-,TRBV30,TGTGCCTGGAGTGATTCAGGGTACCCCTCTGGAAACACCATATATTTT,CAWSDSGYPSGNTIYF
once,TRBJ1-1,TRBD1,TRBV11-2,TGTGCCAGCTCTCAGGACAGGGGGAACACTGAAGCTTTCTTT,CASSQDRGNTEAFF
-,TRBJ2-3,-,TRBV19,TGTGCCAGTAGTAATCCCACAGATACGCAGTATTTT,CASSNPTDTQYF
-,TRBJ2-7,-,TRBV12-5,TGTGCTAGTGGTTTGGTACTCCGGCCCTACGAGCAGTACTTC,CASGLVLRPYEQYF
-,TRBJ2-2,TRBD1,TRBV28,TGTGCCAGCAGCCCAACCGGGACAGCAGACACCGGGGAGCTGTTTTTT,CASSPTGTADTGELFF
-,TRBJ1-2,TRBD1,TRBV7-8,TGTGCCAGCAGCCAAAACCGCATGGACAGGGGAAGGAAAGGCTACACCTTC,CASSQNRMDRGRKGYTF
-,TRBJ1-4,-,TRBV10-3,TGTGCCATCAGTGACGGTATAATAAGGGACGAAAAACTGTTTTTT,CAISDGIIRDEKLFF
-,TRBJ1-5,-,TRBV19,TGTGCCAGTAGTAGCGGACAGTCCAATCAGCCCCAGCATTTT,CASSSGQSNQPQHF
-,TRBJ1-2,-,TRBV28,TGTGCCAGCAGGGGCCCCGGCTACACCTTC,CASRGPGYTF
once,TRBJ2-3,TRBD1,TRBV3-1/TRBV3-2,TGTGCCAGCAGCCAAGTAAGCAAAGGAGACAGGGGTCAATTAGGTACGCAGTATTTT,CASSQVSKGDRGQLGTQYF
-,TRBJ1-1,-,TRBV7-2,TGTGCCAGCAGCTTAGTACCGGGACAGAACACTGAAGCTTTCTTT,CASSLVPGQNTEAFF
-,TRBJ2-7,-,TRBV12-3/TRBV12-4,TGTGCCAGCACCCCCCGGGGATCCTACGAGCAGTACTTC,CASTPRGSYEQYF
-,TRBJ1-1,-,TRBV5-4,TGTGCCAGCAGCTTTGAGAGGTACACTGAAGCTTTCTTT,CASSFERYTEAFF
-,TRBJ1-2,-,TRBV19,TGTGCCAGTAGTATCGTGGCAGGGAACGGCTATGGCTACACCTTC,CASSIVAGNGYGYTF
-,TRBJ1-1,-,TRBV19,TGTGCCAGTAGTATAAACAGGGTGAACACTGAAGCTTTCTTT,CASSINRVNTEAFF
-,TRBJ2-3,-,TRBV2,TGTGCCAGCAGTCTAGGGGTGCGAAGCACAGATACGCAGTATTTT,CASSLGVRSTDTQYF
-,TRBJ2-1,TRBD2,TRBV27,TGTGCCAGCAGTGAGACTAGCGGGATGGGCCTGTACAATGAGCAGTTCTTC,CASSETSGMGLYNEQFF
-,TRBJ1-4,TRBD1,TRBV6-6,TGTGCCAGCAGTCTATTTGGGGACAGGGGGGGACCAAATGAAAAACTGTTTTTT,CASSLFGDRGGPNEKLFF
-,TRBJ1-3,-,TRBV4-1,TGCGCCAGCAGCCAAGATGGCGGGGGCGTCGGAAACACCATATATTTT,CASSQDGGGVGNTIYF
once,TRBJ2-1,TRBD2,TRBV6-2/TRBV6-3,TGTGCCAGCAGTATAGCGGGCCTCTACAATGAGCAGTTCTTC,CASSIAGLYNEQFF
-,TRBJ1-4,-,TRBV24-1,TGTGCCACCAGTGATTCCGGAGGGGTCGAAAAACTGTTTTTT,CATSDSGGVEKLFF
-,TRBJ2-3,TRBD1,TRBV6-5,TGTGCCAGCAGTTACCGGGACAGGCCCACAGATACGCAGTATTTT,CASSYRDRPTDTQYF
-,TRBJ1-2,-,TRBV4-1,TGCGCCAGCAGCCCAGCCCGTAACTATGGCTACACCTTC,CASSPARNYGYTF
-,TRBJ1-5,-,TRBV5-8,TGTGCCAGCAGCTTGGCCGGCTTTTTCAATCAGCCCCAGCATTTT,CASSLAGFFNQPQHF
-,TRBJ1-2,-,TRBV5-4,TGTGCCAGCAGCTTCGACAGGAAAGCTAACTATGGCTACACCTTC,CASSFDRKANYGYTF